These 15 T cell receptor beta chains were all obtained from the same sample, sequenced in a study of blood T cell repertoires in COVID-19. Generated by immunoSEQ multiplex PCR, the TCRdb table keeps only in-frame clones and is missing some. Of around 220,000 clones in the sample, roughly 82% were seen once. The sequenced sample consisted of peripheral blood. The receptor source for this set is a woman older than 75 with active or convalescent COVID-19.

This sequence joins TRBV19 and TRBJ1-5; the D gene is possibly TRBD1 (5 bases). V gave up 10 bases and J gave up 3 bases, with 16 bases separating them. Germline values: CDR1 LNHDA, CDR2 SQIVND (reference sequence). The length of the CDR3 is 14 residues. CDR3 in DNA: TGTGCCACCGGGCCGTCAGGGTTCAATCAGCCCCAGCATTTT. Protein product: CATGPSGFNQPQHF.

This sequence joins TRBV9 and TRBJ2-1; TRBD2 aligns across 10 bases. Germline V gives CDR1 SGDLS, CDR2 YYNGEE. CDR3 length: 16 amino acids. J lost 7 bases, V lost 2 bases, and 9 bases had no gene match. CDR3 in amino acids: CASSVASGSYDNEQFF. As DNA, the CDR3 is TGTGCCAGCAGCGTTGCTAGCGGGAGTTATGATAATGAGCAGTTCTTC.

This clone showed up just a few times. The chain employs TRBV27 and TRBJ1-6; D unresolved. V lost 5 bases and J 7 bases, leaving 12 bases between the germline ends. The CDR3 consists of 14 residues. From germline, CDR1 is MNHEY and CDR2 SMNVEV (reference sequence). The DNA of the CDR3 is TGTGCCAGCAGTCCGTACTACCAAAATTCACCCCTCCACTTT. Its protein product is CASSPYYQNSPLHF.

This chain links TRBV14 with TRBJ1-4, with D perhaps matching TRBD1 (5 bases). V lost 2 bases to trimming and J lost 3 bases, with 10 bases between them. This CDR3 is built from 15 residues. CDR1 SGHDN and CDR2 FVKESK come from the germline V gene. The CDR3 region is CASSQPTGPNEKLFF. Here the CDR3 DNA reads TGTGCCAGCAGCCAACCAACAGGACCTAATGAAAAACTGTTTTTT.

The CDR3 DNA sequence: TGTGCCAGCTCACCCGAAGGACAGGTATCCTACGAGCAGTACTTC. Translating gives CASSPEGQVSYEQYF. The rearrangement links TRBV18 to TRBJ2-7, with 7 bases identical to TRBD1. Trimming took 3 bases from V and 1 from J; bases not matched to a gene: 6. Germline V lookup: CDR1 KGHSH, CDR2 LQKENI. The CDR3 totals 15 residues.

This rearrangement joins TRBV5-4 to TRBJ1-6, with 12 bases lining up with TRBD1. V gave up 4 bases and J gave up 11 bases; unmatched junction bases: 7. The CDR3 is made up of 15 amino acids. Germline lookup yields CDR1 SGHNT and CDR2 YYREEE (reference sequence). The CDR3 nucleotides are TGTGCCAGCAGCAAGGGGACAGGGGGCGGGACACCCCTCCACTTT. Translating gives CASSKGTGGGTPLHF.

This clone was seen only once. The V and J genes are TRBV5-1 and TRBJ1-3; a weak D match, TRBD1 (6 bases). The CDR3 runs to 14 residues. Per germline, CDR1 SGHRS and CDR2 YFSETQ. V gave up 7 bases and J gave up 4 bases, with 15 bases separating them. The DNA for the CDR3 is TGCGCCAGCCGGACAGAGAAAGCGGGAAACACCATATATTTT. This translates into CASRTEKAGNTIYF.

A single count supports this clone. The chain combines TRBV19 with TRBJ1-5, with 7 positions matching TRBD1. The length of the CDR3 is 16 residues. Germline CDR1 reads LNHDA; CDR2 reads SQIVND (reference sequence). Trimming took 3 bases from V and 0 from J; bases not matched to a gene: 5. The CDR3 DNA is TGTGCCAGTAGTATCAACAGGGGAAATAGCAATCAGCCCCAGCATTTT. Encoded protein: CASSINRGNSNQPQHF.

This chain joins TRBV27 and TRBJ1-4; the D is unclear. CDR3 size: 14 residues. The V gene lost 2 bases and the J gene lost 6 bases, with 10 bases spanning the gap. Germline CDR1 MNHEY, CDR2 SMNVEV (reference sequence). The DNA for the CDR3 is TGTGCCAGCAGTTTAGAGGGTTGGGATGAAAAACTGTTTTTT. Its translation: CASSLEGWDEKLFF.

The chain has TRBV2 and TRBJ2-5; D might be TRBD1 (5 bases). The germline V gene encodes CDR1 SNHLY and CDR2 FYNNEI. Trimming cost V 4 bases and J 7 bases, with 19 bases left between them. The CDR3 has 15 residues. The CDR3 sequence: CASSGGPGRGGTQYF. The CDR3 region has the DNA TGTGCCAGCAGTGGGGGCCCCGGACGCGGTGGGACCCAGTACTTC.

The chain is built from TRBV18 and TRBJ2-2; the D gene is possibly TRBD1 (6 bases). Germline V CDR1 and CDR2: KGHSH, LQKENI. Trimming shortened V by 3 bases and J by 5 bases, and 13 bases separated the two germline ends. This CDR3 is 15 amino acids long. The CDR3 spells CASSPTGTPTGELFF. The CDR3 DNA is TGTGCCAGCTCACCCACCGGGACACCAACCGGGGAGCTGTTTTTT. The full variable domain, with the rest looked up from reference TRBV18 and TRBJ2-2, is NAGVMQNPRHLVRRRGQEARLRCSPMKGHSHVYWYRQLPEEGLKFMVYLQKENIIDESGMPKERFSAEFPKEGPSILRIQQVVRGDSAAYFCASSPTGTPTGELFFGEGSRLTVL.

This chain connects TRBV7-9 to TRBJ1-6; no firm D call. The length of the CDR3 is 16 residues. V dropped 1 base and J dropped 7 bases, with 14 bases sitting between them. Germline V CDR1 and CDR2: SEHNR, FQNEAQ (reference sequence). The CDR3 here is CASSLVGGSGNSPLHF. CDR3 nucleotide sequence: TGTGCCAGCAGCTTAGTAGGTGGCAGCGGAAATTCACCCCTCCACTTT.

The chain couples TRBV12-3 or TRBV12-4 to TRBJ1-1; D gene ambiguous. The CDR3 contains 12 residues. Trimming removed 2 bases from V and 10 bases from J, with 11 bases in between. The CDR3 protein is CASSLQAPRAFF. For the CDR3, the DNA is TGTGCCAGCAGTTTACAGGCCCCACGAGCTTTCTTT.

V gene TRBV28 combines with J gene TRBJ2-3; D call uncertain. This CDR3 comprises 13 residues. Germline CDR1 reads MDHEN; CDR2 reads SYDVKM. Trimming pared 3 bases from V and 2 bases from J, leaving 6 bases between. CDR3 nucleotide sequence: TGTGCCAGCAGTTTCTGGGCCACAGATACGCAGTATTTT. Its translation: CASSFWATDTQYF.

This clone was detected once. This chain joins TRBV4-2 and TRBJ1-2, with TRBD1 identical over 8 bases. The junction had 10 bases not matched to a gene; V was cut back by 0 bases and J by 4 bases. Germline V gene lookup returns CDR1 LGHNA and CDR2 YNFKEQ. The CDR3 runs 17 residues. CDR3 in DNA: TGTGCCAGCAGCCAAGAGTTCTCGGCAGGGGGCATCTATGGCTACACCTTC. It is translated as CASSQEFSAGGIYGYTF.